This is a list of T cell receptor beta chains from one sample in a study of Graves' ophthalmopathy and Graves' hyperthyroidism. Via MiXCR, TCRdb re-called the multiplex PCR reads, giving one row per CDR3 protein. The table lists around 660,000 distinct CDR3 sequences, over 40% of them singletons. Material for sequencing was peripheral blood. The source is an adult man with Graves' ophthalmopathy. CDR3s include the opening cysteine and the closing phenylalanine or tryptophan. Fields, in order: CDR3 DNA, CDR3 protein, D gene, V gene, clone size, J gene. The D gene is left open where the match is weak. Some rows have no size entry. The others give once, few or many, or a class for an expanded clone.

DNA: TGTGCCAGCAGCCCACAGCCCGGGGGTCAGCCCCAGCATTTT; CDR3: CASSPQPGGQPQHF; D: .; V: TRBV3-1; size: many; J: TRBJ1-5
DNA: TGTGCCATCAGAGACAGGCCCTATGGCTACACCTTC; CDR3: CAIRDRPYGYTF; D: .; V: TRBV10-3; size: .; J: TRBJ1-2
DNA: TGCAGCGTTGAATGGCCCTCGGGGACCCAGTACTTC; CDR3: CSVEWPSGTQYF; D: .; V: TRBV29-1; size: .; J: TRBJ2-5
DNA: TGTGCCAGCAGCGAGGGACAGGGATTGAATGAAAAACTGTTTTTT; CDR3: CASSEGQGLNEKLFF; D: TRBD1; V: TRBV7-9; size: .; J: TRBJ1-4
DNA: TGTGCCAGCAGCGAATCGGACAGGGAGCCGCGGGAGACCCAGTACTTC; CDR3: CASSESDREPRETQYF; D: TRBD1; V: TRBV7-2; size: once; J: TRBJ2-5
DNA: TGTGCCAGCAGCCAACCAGGGACAGATACGCAGTATTTT; CDR3: CASSQPGTDTQYF; D: .; V: TRBV14; size: few; J: TRBJ2-3
DNA: TGTGCCAGCAAGACAGGGACTAATGAAAAACTGTTTTTT; CDR3: CASKTGTNEKLFF; D: TRBD1; V: TRBV19; size: many; J: TRBJ1-4
DNA: TGTGCCAGCAGTTACAAAACAGGGAAGCCCTACGAGCAGTACTTC; CDR3: CASSYKTGKPYEQYF; D: .; V: TRBV6-1; size: .; J: TRBJ2-7
DNA: TGCAGCGTTGCCGGGACTACGAAAGAGACCCAGTACTTC; CDR3: CSVAGTTKETQYF; D: TRBD2; V: TRBV29-1; size: .; J: TRBJ2-5
DNA: TGTGCCAGCAGTTCACTCCGGACAGGGGGCTCCACGAGGGAGACCCAGTACTTC; CDR3: CASSSLRTGGSTRETQYF; D: TRBD1; V: TRBV2; size: .; J: TRBJ2-5
DNA: TGTGCCAGCAGGCTGAAGTGGACAGGGACGTCGAATGAAAAACTGTTTTTT; CDR3: CASRLKWTGTSNEKLFF; D: TRBD1; V: TRBV25-1; size: .; J: TRBJ1-4
DNA: TGCAGTCACGGACAGAACACTGAAGCTTTCTTT; CDR3: CSHGQNTEAFF; D: .; V: TRBV29-1; size: .; J: TRBJ1-1
DNA: TGTGCCAGCAGTCTCCAAGGGACAGGACAGGGCGTCGGTGAGACCCAGTACTTC; CDR3: CASSLQGTGQGVGETQYF; D: TRBD1; V: TRBV2; size: .; J: TRBJ2-5
DNA: TGTGCCAGCAGCCCTGGGAGATTGAGTGAAAAACTGTTTTTT; CDR3: CASSPGRLSEKLFF; D: .; V: TRBV7-9; size: .; J: TRBJ1-4
DNA: TGTGCCAGCAGTTCCGGAGGGGCAGTCGATGAGCAGTACTTC; CDR3: CASSSGGAVDEQYF; D: .; V: TRBV10-3; size: .; J: TRBJ2-7
DNA: TGTGCCTGGATTCACAGGAGCTACCGTTGCAGGGAGCAGTACTTC; CDR3: CAWIHRSYRCREQYF; D: .; V: TRBV30; size: few; J: TRBJ2-7
DNA: TGTGCCAGCAGTTACTTGGGTAGGGAAGGAGCTTTCTTT; CDR3: CASSYLGREGAFF; D: .; V: TRBV6-6; size: .; J: TRBJ1-1
DNA: TGTGCCAGCAGTCGACGGGGTTTACAGCCCCAGCATTTT; CDR3: CASSRRGLQPQHF; D: .; V: TRBV27; size: many; J: TRBJ1-5
DNA: TGTGCCAGCAGTTCCAGACGGAATTCACCCCTCCACTTT; CDR3: CASSSRRNSPLHF; D: .; V: TRBV12-3/TRBV12-4; size: many; J: TRBJ1-6
DNA: TGTGCCAGTAGACTAGCGGGACATCGGGTCCAAGAGACCCAGTACTTC; CDR3: CASRLAGHRVQETQYF; D: TRBD2; V: TRBV19; size: few; J: TRBJ2-5
DNA: TGTGCCAGCGGTAGGACTAGCGGGAGTTACGAGCAGTACTTC; CDR3: CASGRTSGSYEQYF; D: TRBD2; V: TRBV12-3/TRBV12-4; size: many; J: TRBJ2-7
DNA: TGTGCCAGCAGCCAAGGCGGCAGTGAAAAACTGTTTTTT; CDR3: CASSQGGSEKLFF; D: .; V: TRBV9; size: many; J: TRBJ1-4